This T cell receptor beta chain was identified during a study of cytomegalovirus exposure and HLA in healthy donors. General study results and limits: The authors listed 150 to 200 TCR beta chains as cytomegalovirus-associated.

Germline V lookup: CDR1 SGHDN, CDR2 FVKESK. V lost 10 bases and J lost 8; bases outside the gene matches: 9. The CDR3 sequence is 12 residues long. Concerning this clone itself: Its target is unknown.

The PCR made use of 60 Vbeta and 13 Jbeta primers. TCRdb keeps only in-frame clones here, not all; method: immunoSEQ multiplex PCR. Found here are 100,000 or so clones, around 85% of them singletons; the top ten hold around 3.6%. Sequencing was done on a sample of PBMCs. This chain links TRBV14 with TRBJ1-2; 8 bases fit TRBD1. The receptor comes from a man aged 30-40 years in good health and CMV-seronegative. CDR3 sequence reads: CATTDRGAGYTF. In DNA, the CDR3 is TGTGCCACAACCGACAGGGGAGCGGGCTACACCTTC.